The entry below describes one T cell receptor beta chain. In the authors' workflow: Amplified reference gene primers provided the basis for estimating nucleated cell counts. The repertoire was sequenced with immunoSEQ multiplex PCR; TCRdb's copy has only in-frame clones and lacks some. The V and J calls and the clone size are those of that table, but D and trimming were determined from the DNA. The top ten clones hold approximately 15% of a sample with approximately 30,000 clones, around nine tenths of them seen once. Germline CDR1 is LNHDA and CDR2 is SQIVND (reference sequence). The CDR3 covers 18 residues. The V and J ends lost 1 base and 0 bases respectively, with 16 bases between them. This entry comes from a study of blood T cell repertoires in COVID-19. Study background: In each case, the material was cDNA or gDNA derived from T cells, B-cell-depleted T cells, or PBMCs.

The TCR was taken from a human donor with active COVID-19. The donor label of this sample is uncertain. The chain couples TRBV19 to TRBJ1-5; weak D call: TRBD1 (5 bases). The sample taken for sequencing was peripheral blood. DNA of the CDR3: TGTGCCAGTAGTATAGGTTTTACAGGTTCTTATAGCAATCAGCCCCAGCATTTT. It codes for CASSIGFTGSYSNQPQHF.